This TCR beta chain was identified during a study of T-cell memory formation after mild COVID-19. Constant-segment primers served in 5'RACE that generated TCR alpha and TCR beta cDNA libraries bearing sample barcodes and UMIs. TCRdb reprocessed the 5' RACE reads with MiXCR, giving one entry per CDR3 protein. The table lists roughly 280,000 distinct CDR3 sequences, 8% to 10% of them singletons. In its sample, this clonotype was seen a few times. What it recognizes is unknown. Study-level findings and limits: Clones that contracted clustered mainly in CM and EM if CD4+ and in EMRA if CD8+.

The sample comprised PBMCs or a T cell subset sorted from them (not recorded which). The sequence was obtained from a man aged 18 to 29 who had mild COVID-19 (a few samples of this study predate the infection). Cell type and time point are not known.

The CDR3 is CSVAGLHYNEQFF. The CDR3 coding sequence is TGCAGCGTTGCGGGACTACATTACAATGAGCAGTTCTTC. The V call is TRBV29-1, the J call TRBJ2-1, with 7 bases identical to TRBD2. There are 13 residues in the CDR3. Germline V gene lookup returns CDR1 SQVTM and CDR2 ANQGSEA. The trim removed 4 bases at V and 4 bases at J, leaving 4 bases unmatched.